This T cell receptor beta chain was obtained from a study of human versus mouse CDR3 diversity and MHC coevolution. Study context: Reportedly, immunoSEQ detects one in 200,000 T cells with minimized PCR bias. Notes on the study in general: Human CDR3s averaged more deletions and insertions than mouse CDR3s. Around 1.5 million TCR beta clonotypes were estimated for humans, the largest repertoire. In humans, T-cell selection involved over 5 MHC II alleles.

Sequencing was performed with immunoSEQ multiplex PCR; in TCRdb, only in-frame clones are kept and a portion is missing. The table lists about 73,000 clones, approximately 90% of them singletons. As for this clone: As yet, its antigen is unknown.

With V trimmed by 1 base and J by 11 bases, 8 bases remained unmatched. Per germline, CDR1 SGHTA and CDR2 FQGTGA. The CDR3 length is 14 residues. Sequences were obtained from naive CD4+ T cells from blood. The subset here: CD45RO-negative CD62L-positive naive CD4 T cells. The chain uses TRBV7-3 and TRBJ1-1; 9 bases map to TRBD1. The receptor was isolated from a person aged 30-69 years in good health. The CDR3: CASSLMSGQGKAFF. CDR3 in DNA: TGTGCCAGCAGCTTAATGAGCGGACAGGGGAAGGCTTTCTTT.